These T cell receptor beta chains were read from a single sample in a study of cytomegalovirus exposure and HLA in healthy donors. The table came from immunoSEQ multiplex PCR; TCRdb's copy has only in-frame clones and leaves some out. The sample holds approximately 110,000 clones; about 85% are singletons and the top ten take about 4%. The sample consisted of PBMCs. These TCRs come from a woman aged 18-29 years in good health and CMV-seropositive. Each CDR3 is given without its conserved first and last residue.

TRBJ2-7 TRBV5-6 ASSSRKEGWGYYEQY
TRBJ2-1 TRBV6-5 ASSYSSAGGEQF
TRBJ2-3 TRBV7-9 ASSLAQNTQY
TRBJ2-7 TRBV6-1 AGRTGVGVYEQY
TRBJ2-1 TRBV28 ASTSLGGGRREQF
TRBJ2-3 TRBV27 ASSLSFRDTQY
TRBJ2-1 TRBV6-1 ASSERGEGYNEQF
TRBJ1-6 TRBV6-1 ASSVGGGRSPPH
TRBJ2-1 TRBV7-2 ASSLVQGHEQF
TRBJ2-7 TRBV29-1 SAGQQPSSYEQY
TRBJ2-5 TRBV13 ASSFRGTGEETQY
TRBJ2-3 TRBV7-9 ASSQAAGGYGTDTQY
TRBJ1-1 TRBV11-2 ASSLQTEAF
TRBJ2-6 TRBV7-3 ASSTGSGANVLT
TRBJ2-1 TRBV7-9 ASSLGGTYNEQF
TRBJ2-7 TRBV28 ASSNAGLADYEQY
TRBJ2-1 TRBV13 ASSLVGTRGEQF
TRBJ1-1 TRBV14 ASSQRGLMNTEAF
TRBJ2-7 TRBV10-3 AIRGRQNYEQY
TRBJ2-7 TRBV5-6 ASSFLTGGLHYEQY
TRBJ2-1 TRBV7-9 ASSRGGEQF
TRBJ1-2 TRBV28 ASSLLGALGYT
TRBJ2-1 TRBV7-8 ASSLARQGPYNEQF
TRBJ2-1 TRBV7-2 ASSLNAGEQF
TRBJ1-1 TRBV19 ASSPGGVGEAF
TRBJ2-6 TRBV4-1 ASSQDRQGARGANVLT
TRBJ1-4 TRBV9 ASSVGTGRTNEKLF
TRBJ1-1 TRBV7-2 ASSRLAEAF
TRBJ2-1 TRBV7-3 ASSPRKAGLPDEQF
TRBJ2-1 TRBV15 ATSSRDRDEQF
TRBJ2-1 TRBV11-1 ASSPGTGSYNEQF
TRBJ2-3 TRBV10-3 AIGGDGFSTDTQY
TRBJ1-2 TRBV10-3 AIGEIANYGYT
TRBJ2-4 TRBV6-1 ASSQQGAQGIQY
TRBJ1-1 TRBV19 ASSTQDWTGRTEAF
TRBJ2-4 TRBV28 ASSPGGAKNIQY
TRBJ1-1 TRBV27 ASSSGTRGTEAF
TRBJ1-2 TRBV9 ASSVATRDYGYT
TRBJ2-7 TRBV30 AWSRPGTAYEQY
TRBJ2-3 TRBV6-5 ASSYRAGDSDTQY
TRBJ2-1 TRBV27 ASSPPRGAKVEQF
TRBJ2-7 TRBV9 ASSVEGNRGYEQY
TRBJ2-3 TRBV9 ASSVGRREADTQY
TRBJ1-3 TRBV4-1 ASRLSEQAGNTIY
TRBJ2-3 TRBV30 AWSVMGRHSDTQY
TRBJ1-2 TRBV6-5 ASSYSPANYGYT
TRBJ1-2 TRBV6-6 ASSFPGQGFYGYT
TRBJ2-6 TRBV11-2 ASRNRAGANVLT
TRBJ2-7 TRBV19 ASSPGQWSSYEQY
TRBJ1-4 TRBV6-6 ASSYLPGHTNEKLF
TRBJ2-3 TRBV5-6 ASSSPTRGTDTQY
TRBJ2-1 TRBV28 ASSLRGNEQF
TRBJ2-5 TRBV5-1 ASSLGQEETQY
TRBJ1-5 TRBV23-1 ASSPDRRRNQPQH
TRBJ2-7 TRBV18 ASSPKGTSRNEQY